The 11 T cell receptor beta chains listed next were all sequenced from one sample in a study of radiotherapy plus CTLA-4 blockade in lung cancer. The table came from immunoSEQ multiplex PCR; TCRdb's copy has only in-frame clones and leaves some out. The table has 90,000 to 100,000 clones, approximately 75% seen once. The source material was peripheral blood, sampled from a patient treated with radiotherapy plus ipilimumab. Receptor source: a human donor with non-small cell lung cancer who had a partial response to radiotherapy plus ipilimumab. Some clones in this sample may be carry-over from other donors' samples.

This chain uses TRBV27 with TRBJ2-3; D call uncertain. The ends were cut back, 3 bases at V and 6 bases at J, with 13 bases in the middle. The CDR3 is made up of 14 amino acids. CDR1 and CDR2 from the germline V gene are MNHEY and SMNVEV (reference sequence). Written as DNA, the CDR3 is TGTGCCAGCAGTTTCCAGCGTGCTGGGGATACGCAGTATTTT. As protein: CASSFQRAGDTQYF.

The chain uses TRBV27 and TRBJ2-7; D remains ambiguous. The V and J ends lost 1 base and 6 bases respectively, with 13 bases between them. CDR3 size: 14 residues. CDR1 is MNHEY and CDR2 is SMNVEV in the germline V gene (reference sequence). The CDR3 reads CASSLFGYLGEQYF. The CDR3 bases are TGTGCCAGCAGTTTATTCGGGTATTTGGGCGAGCAGTACTTC.

The genes are TRBV2 and TRBJ1-3; tentatively, D is TRBD1 (6 bases). The V and J ends lost 6 bases and 1 base respectively, with 7 bases between them. CDR1 is SNHLY, CDR2 FYNNEI, per germline. This CDR3 region has 13 residues. The CDR3 coding sequence is TGTGCCAGCAGAGGGACATCTGGAAACACCATATATTTT. Translated: CASRGTSGNTIYF. Together with reference TRBV2 and TRBJ1-3, the CDR3 gives the full variable domain: EPEVTQTPSHQVTQMGQEVILRCVPISNHLYFYWYRQILGQKVEFLVSFYNNEISEKSEIFDDQFSVERPDGSNFTLKIRSTKLEDSAMYFCASRGTSGNTIYFGEGSWLTVV.

The chain joins TRBV29-1 to TRBJ2-5; D not resolved. V was trimmed by 8 bases and J by 5 bases, leaving 12 bases between them. Per the germline V gene, CDR1 is SQVTM and CDR2 is ANQGSEA. The CDR3 runs 11 residues. CDR3 sequence (DNA): TGCAGCCCCGTAATGAGTGAGACCCAGTACTTC. Amino acid sequence: CSPVMSETQYF.

The rearrangement joins TRBV2 to TRBJ2-5; 7 bases are shared with TRBD1. The DNA end is a closer match to TRBJ2-7, so the J assignment may be wrong. Per germline, CDR1 SNHLY and CDR2 FYNNEI. This CDR3 region has 12 residues. CDR3 DNA sequence: TGTGCCAGCAGTTACAGGGGCCGCGAGCAGTACTTC. This translates into CASSYRGREQYF.

The rearrangement links TRBV25-1 to TRBJ2-1; 8 nucleotides agree with TRBD1. The CDR3 runs 14 residues. Germline V gives CDR1 MGHDK, CDR2 SYGVNS. The V segment lost 6 bases and the J segment 3 bases; nucleotides outside the gene matches: 4. The CDR3 DNA is TGTGCCAGCAGCGGGGACAGGATCTACAATGAGCAGTTCTTC. Protein: CASSGDRIYNEQFF. The full variable domain, rest sourced from reference TRBV25-1 and TRBJ2-1, is EADIYQTPRYLVIGTGKKITLECSQTMGHDKMYWYQQDPGMELHLIHYSYGVNSTEKGDLSSESTVSRIRTEHFPLTLESARPSHTSQYLCASSGDRIYNEQFFGPGTRLTVL.

CDR3 residues: CASSLDYHQQFF. CDR3 bases: TGTGCCAGCAGCTTAGACTACCACCAGCAGTTCTTC. This sequence joins TRBV11-2 and TRBJ2-1, with D unresolved. Trimming took off 0 bases at V and 11 bases at J, with 8 bases between the two ends. The germline CDR1 and CDR2 sequences are SGHAT and FQNNGV. This CDR3 spans 12 amino acids. Supplemented by reference TRBV11-2 and TRBJ2-1, the full variable domain reads EAGVAQSPRYKIIEKRQSVAFWCNPISGHATLYWYQQILGQGPKLLIQFQNNGVVDDSQLPKDRFSAERLKGVDSTLKIQPAKLEDSAVYLCASSLDYHQQFFGPGTRLTVL.

The chain links TRBV9 to TRBJ2-5; TRBD2 aligns across 11 bases. Losses at the gene ends were 0 bases for V and 4 bases for J; bases not matched to a gene: 11. Germline assignment: CDR1 SGDLS and CDR2 YYNGEE. The CDR3 has 18 residues. CDR3 amino acids: CASSVGVAGGPGGETQYF. The CDR3 coding sequence is TGTGCCAGCAGCGTAGGGGTAGCGGGGGGGCCGGGGGGAGAGACCCAGTACTTC. Full variable domain (missing parts from reference TRBV9 and TRBJ2-5): DSGVTQTPKHLITATGQRVTLRCSPRSGDLSVYWYQQSLDQGLQFLIQYYNGEERAKGNILERFSAQQFPDLHSELNLSSLELGDSALYFCASSVGVAGGPGGETQYFGPGTRLLVL.

This chain connects TRBV30 to TRBJ2-1, with 7 bases fitting TRBD2. This CDR3 contains 13 residues. Germline V gene sequence: CDR1 GTSNPN, CDR2 SVGIG (reference sequence). J gave up 8 bases and V 3 bases, and 7 bases lay outside the gene matches. CDR3 sequence: CAWSAIAGDEQFF. CDR3 sequence (DNA): TGTGCCTGGAGCGCTATAGCGGGCGATGAGCAGTTCTTC.

The sample holds a few counts of this clone. This chain uses TRBV5-4 with TRBJ2-7, with 11 bases aligning to TRBD2. Looked up from germline, CDR1 is SGHNT and CDR2 is YYREEE (reference sequence). The V gene end was trimmed by 2 bases and the J gene end by 3 bases; junction bases not matched to a gene: 1. The CDR3 runs 14 residues. This CDR3 is CASSFGTSGYEQYF. The CDR3, as DNA: TGTGCCAGCAGCTTTGGGACTAGCGGCTACGAGCAGTACTTC.

V gene TRBV9 combines with J gene TRBJ1-2; TRBD1 might be the D (6 bases). Germline lookup yields CDR1 SGDLS and CDR2 YYNGEE. V lost 3 bases and J 2 bases, leaving 8 bases between the germline ends. This CDR3 has 13 residues. The CDR3 sequence is CASSAGTNYGYTF. CDR3 DNA: TGTGCCAGCAGCGCCGGGACAAACTATGGCTACACCTTC.